These 5 T cell receptor beta chains were sequenced from one sample in a study of Graves' ophthalmopathy and Graves' hyperthyroidism. RNA transcripts provided the template for amplifying TCR beta CDR3 regions. RT-PCR with HTBI primers came first, then second-round multiplex PCR. TCRdb reprocessed the multiplex PCR reads with MiXCR, giving one entry per CDR3 protein. The sample comprises about 1.2 million distinct CDR3 sequences, roughly 35% of which are singletons, and 11% rests with the top ten. Sequenced: peripheral blood or thyroid tissue (not recorded which). All receptors come from an adult man with Graves' hyperthyroidism.

This chain uses TRBV12-3 or TRBV12-4 with TRBJ1-4; 10 bases match TRBD1. The CDR3 length is 14 residues. Trimming at V came to 10 bases and at J to 8 bases, leaving 10 bases not matched to a gene. The CDR3 spells CAISATGGVEKLFF. In nucleotides, the CDR3 is TGTGCCATCAGCGCGACAGGGGGCGTAGAAAAACTGTTTTTT.

This clonotype has just a few counts. Possible read error: a much larger clone is one base away. The V and J genes are TRBV2 and TRBJ2-5; the match to TRBD1 covers 7 bases. Germline loops: CDR1 SNHLY, CDR2 FYNNEI. The CDR3 runs 15 residues. CDR3 region: CASSKSGTDQGTQYF. The CDR3 DNA reads as TGTGCCAGCAGTAAGTCCGGGACAGACCAAGGGACCCAGTACTTC.

The chain employs TRBV6-5 and TRBJ2-2, with D possibly being TRBD2 (5 bases). The ends were cut back, 0 bases at V and 5 bases at J, with 16 bases in the middle. Germline CDR1 is MNHEY and CDR2 is SVGAGI. The CDR3 consists of 17 residues. The CDR3 region is CASSYSGSGWQTGELFF. The CDR3 coding sequence is TGTGCCAGCAGTTACTCAGGGAGTGGATGGCAAACCGGGGAGCTGTTTTTT.

This clonotype was seen more than once but under ten times. This chain joins TRBV7-3 and TRBJ2-7, with no clear D. Germline V gene data show CDR1 as SGHTA and CDR2 as FQGTGA. The length of the CDR3 is 14 residues. Trimming pared 6 bases from V and 2 bases from J, leaving 14 bases between. The CDR3 is CASSYSYVTYEQYF. The CDR3, as DNA: TGTGCCAGCAGTTACTCGTACGTAACCTACGAGCAGTACTTC.

This clonotype has only a few counts. This chain connects TRBV6-5 to TRBJ2-5; D is uncertain. The germline gives CDR1 MNHEY, CDR2 SVGAGI. This CDR3 has 14 residues. Trimming took 6 bases from V and 5 from J, leaving 16 bases between them. DNA for the CDR3: TGTGCCAGCAGAAGCGTCCTCCTGAGGGAGACCCAGTACTTC. Its protein is CASRSVLLRETQYF.